The 12 T cell receptor beta chains below come from one sample, sequenced in a study of Ad26.COV2.S vaccination and SARS-CoV-2 variants. As for treatment: about 20 received Ad26.COV2.S at low or high dose, single or two shots; roughly 5 received placebo; per-sample allocation not given. Samples were taken on day 63 after the first vaccine or placebo injection. Repertoires were generated with immunoSEQ multiplex PCR, while TCRdb's copy carries only in-frame clones and drops some. The sample lists 350,000 to 450,000 clones, around 93% occurring once. Material: peripheral blood, obtained in a trial of Ad26.COV2.S vaccine versus placebo. The receptors originated from a person aged 18-60 years who received the Ad26.COV2.S COVID-19 vaccine or a placebo.

V usage is TRBV10-1 and J usage is TRBJ1-1, with D perhaps TRBD1 (5 bases). The CDR3 consists of 13 residues. V lost 7 bases and J lost 2, with 11 bases in between. CDR1 and CDR2 from the germline V gene are WNHNN and SYGVQD (reference sequence). The CDR3 nucleotides are TGCGCCAGCACCAAAAGGGGTAACACTGAAGCTTTCTTT. It is translated as CASTKRGNTEAFF.

In its sample, this clone was seen once. The chain couples TRBV5-1 to TRBJ1-4; D unresolved. The CDR3 is made up of 14 amino acids. The germline V gene has CDR1 SGHRS and CDR2 YFSETQ. Trimming took 4 bases from V and 0 from J, leaving 7 bases between them. The CDR3, as DNA: TGCGCCAGCAGCGCACCTTCAACTAATGAAAAACTGTTTTTT. Its translation: CASSAPSTNEKLFF.

The CDR3 region has the DNA TGTGCCAGCAAAAGACAGATTTACAATGAGCAGTTCTTC. It encodes CASKRQIYNEQFF. The V call is TRBV13, the J call TRBJ2-1; TRBD1 might be the D (5 bases). Germline values: CDR1 PRHDT, CDR2 FYEKMQ (reference sequence). The CDR3 extends over 13 amino acids. V was shortened by 7 bases and J by 4 bases, with 11 bases between the two germline ends.

The chain joins TRBV11-2 to TRBJ2-1, with D maybe TRBD2 (6 bases). The CDR3 runs to 16 residues. Germline V gene lookup returns CDR1 SGHAT and CDR2 FQNNGV. V dropped 1 base and J dropped 4 bases, with 14 bases sitting between them. CDR3 sequence reads: CASSLGGGPHYNEQFF. The CDR3 nucleotides are TGTGCCAGCAGCTTAGGTGGAGGGCCCCATTACAATGAGCAGTTCTTC. Using reference TRBV11-2 and TRBJ2-1 for the parts outside the CDR3, the full variable domain is EAGVAQSPRYKIIEKRQSVAFWCNPISGHATLYWYQQILGQGPKLLIQFQNNGVVDDSQLPKDRFSAERLKGVDSTLKIQPAKLEDSAVYLCASSLGGGPHYNEQFFGPGTRLTVL.

The chain combines TRBV5-4 with TRBJ2-7; the D is unclear. Per the germline V gene, CDR1 is SGHNT and CDR2 is YYREEE (reference sequence). V dropped 4 bases and J dropped 0 bases, with 14 bases sitting between them. This CDR3 is built from 15 residues. CDR3 sequence: CASSPQSASSYEQYF. CDR3 in DNA: TGTGCCAGCAGCCCACAGTCTGCTAGCTCCTACGAGCAGTACTTC.

The CDR3 DNA follows: TGTGCCACCCTCCCCCTCGGGGTCAGTGGCTACACCTTC. It is translated as CATLPLGVSGYTF. This chain uses TRBV12-3 or TRBV12-4 with TRBJ1-2; D call uncertain. CDR3 length: 13 amino acids. The ends were cut back, 10 bases at V and 7 bases at J, with 19 bases in the middle.

Notes on this clone: One end of the junction varies from germline; a read error may be responsible. V usage is TRBV27 and J usage is TRBJ1-1; a weak D match, TRBD1 (5 bases). Looked up from germline, CDR1 is MNHEY and CDR2 is SMNVEV (reference sequence). The CDR3 length is 13 residues. CDR3 residues: CASRRDSNNEAFF. For the CDR3, the DNA is TGTGCCAGCAGGCGCGACAGTAACAATGAAGCTTTCTTT.

In DNA form, the CDR3 reads TGTGCCACCACCCCGCCGAGGACAGGGGGTGCAGATACGCAGTATTTT. Translation gives CATTPPRTGGADTQYF. The rearrangement joins TRBV15 to TRBJ2-3, with TRBD1 matching 10 bases. CDR3 size: 16 residues. Germline values: CDR1 LNHNV, CDR2 YYDKDF (reference sequence). V was pared by 7 bases and J by 4 bases, with 11 bases of the junction left unmatched.

CDR3 sequence (DNA): TGTGCCAGCAGCAAAGGTTGGAGCCGTAATAGCAATCAGCCCCAGCATTTT. Protein: CASSKGWSRNSNQPQHF. The chain uses TRBV7-2 and TRBJ1-5, with D hard to call. Germline CDR1 reads SGHTA; CDR2 reads FQGNSA. The CDR3 sequence is 17 residues long. With 5 bases removed from V and 0 bases from J, the gap between germline ends came to 17 bases.

This clone has only one observation. This chain's CDR3 is CASSYSMGGTEAFF. CDR3 DNA sequence: TGTGCCAGCAGTTACTCGATGGGGGGCACTGAAGCTTTCTTT. This rearrangement joins TRBV6-6 to TRBJ1-1; weak D call: TRBD1 (5 bases). The CDR3 spans 14 residues. The V and J ends lost 0 bases and 4 bases respectively, with 9 bases between them. Germline assignment: CDR1 MNHNY and CDR2 SVGAGI (reference sequence).

The gene calls are TRBV27 and TRBJ1-5, with D hard to call. Germline V gene data show CDR1 as MNHEY and CDR2 as SMNVEV (reference sequence). The CDR3 is made up of 13 amino acids. The ends were cut back, 5 bases at V and 3 bases at J, with 8 bases in the middle. This CDR3 reads CASSLTDNQPQHF. CDR3 DNA: TGTGCCAGCAGTCTCACAGACAATCAGCCCCAGCATTTT.

The CDR3 bases are TGTGCCAGCAGTTTATATCTAGCGGTCGGGGGCGAGCAGTACTTC. Protein product: CASSLYLAVGGEQYF. The J gene is TRBJ2-7, the V gene TRBV27, with TRBD2 matching 7 bases. V lost 1 base, J lost 6 bases, and 9 bases stayed unmatched. In germline, CDR1 is MNHEY, CDR2 SMNVEV (reference sequence). The CDR3 runs 15 residues.